This T cell receptor beta chain was sequenced in a study of shared clonotypes between healthy human individuals. Overall study: The study drew on a couple of women and a few men aged 18 to 49 as donors.

Sequencing was performed with immunoSEQ multiplex PCR; in TCRdb, only in-frame clones are kept and a portion is missing. The table lists around 2,000,000 clones, less than 95% of them singletons. In the case of this clone: Its specificity is unknown.

Naive CD8 cells lacked CD45RO, underwent positive selection for CCR7 and left out terminally differentiated effector memory CD45RA+ cells. Recent acute infections and vaccinations were absent in the healthy HIV-negative adult donors. V gave up 3 bases and J gave up 0 bases, with 16 bases separating them. Germline V lookup: CDR1 SGHDT, CDR2 YYEEEE. CDR3 length: 16 residues. Notes on the study in general: Generally, naive subsets came out with larger estimated richness than memory subsets. The diversity represented, both genetic and in exposure history, was limited by few donors.

The specimen was naive CD8+ T cells sorted from blood. This chain links TRBV5-6 with TRBJ2-7, with a weak D call TRBD1 (5 bases). The TCR sequence derives from a young man in good health. Here the CDR3 reads CASSSGGAVSSYEQYF. The CDR3 region has the DNA TGTGCCAGCAGCTCAGGTGGGGCGGTAAGCTCCTACGAGCAGTACTTC.